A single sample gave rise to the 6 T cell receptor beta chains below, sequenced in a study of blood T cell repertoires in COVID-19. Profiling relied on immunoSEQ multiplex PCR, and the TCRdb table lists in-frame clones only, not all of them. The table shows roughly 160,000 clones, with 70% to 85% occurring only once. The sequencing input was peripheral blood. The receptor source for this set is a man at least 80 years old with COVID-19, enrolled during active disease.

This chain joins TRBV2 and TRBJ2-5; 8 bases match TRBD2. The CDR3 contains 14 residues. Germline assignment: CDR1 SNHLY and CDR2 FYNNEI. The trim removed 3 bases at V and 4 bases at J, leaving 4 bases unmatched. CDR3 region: CASSDGGALETQYF. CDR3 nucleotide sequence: TGTGCCAGCAGTGACGGGGGGGCCCTAGAGACCCAGTACTTC.

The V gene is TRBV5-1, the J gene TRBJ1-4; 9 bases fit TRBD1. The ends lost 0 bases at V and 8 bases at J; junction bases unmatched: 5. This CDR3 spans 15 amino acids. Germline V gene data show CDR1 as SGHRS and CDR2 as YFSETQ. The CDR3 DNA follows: TGCGCCAGCAGCTTGGTGGGGACAGGGAGGGAAAAACTGTTTTTT. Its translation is CASSLVGTGREKLFF.

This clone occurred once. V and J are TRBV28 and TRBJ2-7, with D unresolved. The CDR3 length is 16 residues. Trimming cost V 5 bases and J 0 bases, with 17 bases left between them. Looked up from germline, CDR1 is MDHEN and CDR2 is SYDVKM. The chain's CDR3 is CASSGTGFQTSYEQYF. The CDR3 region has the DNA TGTGCCAGCAGTGGAACCGGGTTTCAAACCTCCTACGAGCAGTACTTC.

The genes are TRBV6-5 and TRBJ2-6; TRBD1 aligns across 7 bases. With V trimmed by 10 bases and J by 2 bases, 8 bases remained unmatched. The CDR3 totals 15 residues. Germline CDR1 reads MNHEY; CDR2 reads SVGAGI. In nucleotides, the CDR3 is TGTGCCACCCGACAGGGATCGGCTGGGGCCAACGTCCTGACTTTC. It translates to CATRQGSAGANVLTF.

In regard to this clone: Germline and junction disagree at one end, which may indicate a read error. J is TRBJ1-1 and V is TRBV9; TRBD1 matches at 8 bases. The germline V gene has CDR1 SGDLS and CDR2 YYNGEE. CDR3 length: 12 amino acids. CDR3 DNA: TGTGCCAGCAGCGCAATCGGGACAGGCGTTCTCTTT. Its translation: CASSAIGTGVLF. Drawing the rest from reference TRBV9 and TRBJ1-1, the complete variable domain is DSGVTQTPKHLITATGQRVTLRCSPRSGDLSVYWYQQSLDQGLQFLIQYYNGEERAKGNILERFSAQQFPDLHSELNLSSLELGDSALYFCASSAIGTGVLFGQGTRLTVV.

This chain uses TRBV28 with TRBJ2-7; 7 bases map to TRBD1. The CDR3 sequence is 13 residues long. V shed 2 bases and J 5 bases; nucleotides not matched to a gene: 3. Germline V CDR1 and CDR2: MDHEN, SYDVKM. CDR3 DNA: TGTGCCAGCAGTTTAACAGGGGCCGACGAGCAGTACTTC. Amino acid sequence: CASSLTGADEQYF.